This entry features one T cell receptor (beta chain) sequence. The data are from a study of immune evolution from preneoplasia to lung adenocarcinoma. Data came from immunoSEQ multiplex PCR; TCRdb stores just in-frame clones and leaves some out. The data contain 20,000 to 30,000 clones, roughly 74% of them singletons. The CDR3 contains 15 residues. Histologic diagnosis was independently verified by two lung pathologists. The clonotype originates from a person aged 55 to 75 with invasive lung adenocarcinoma. Some clones in this sample may be carry-over from other donors' samples. The chain couples TRBV21-1 to TRBJ1-5; the table's D call TRBD1 went unverified against the DNA. TRBV21-1 is reported as a pseudogene. The sample comprised FFPE invasive lung adenocarcinoma tissue. CDR3 amino acids: CASIVGGYSNQPQHF. Written as DNA, the CDR3 is TGTGCCAGCATCGTAGGGGGTTATAGCAATCAGCCCCAGCATTTT.